This paragraph covers one TCR beta chain sequence. The germline V gene encodes CDR1 MDHEN and CDR2 SYDVKM. CDR3 length equals 14 residues. V lost 3 bases and J lost 0, with 8 bases in between. These data come from a study of blood T cell repertoires in COVID-19. Sequencing used immunoSEQ multiplex PCR; TCRdb keeps in-frame clones, though not all of them. The sample yields 200,000 to 250,000 clones, 85% to 90% seen once. Sequenced material: peripheral blood. The source is an older woman with acute or convalescent COVID-19. The chain joins TRBV28 to TRBJ1-1, with a tentative D call TRBD1 (5 bases). The CDR3 loop is CASSFLTVNTEAFF. The CDR3 region has the DNA TGTGCCAGCAGTTTCCTGACAGTGAACACTGAAGCTTTCTTT. Supplemented by reference TRBV28 and TRBJ1-1, the full variable domain reads DVKVTQSSRYLVKRTGEKVFLECVQDMDHENMFWYRQDPGLGLRLIYFSYDVKMKEKGDIPEGYSVSREKKERFSLILESASTNQTSMYLCASSFLTVNTEAFFGQGTRLTVV.